Following are 23 T cell receptor beta chains from one sample sequenced in a study of shared clonotypes between healthy human individuals. TCRdb's copy holds only in-frame clones and misses some; the assay was immunoSEQ multiplex PCR. Of some 790,000 clones in the sample, roughly 72% were seen once. Source material: memory CD4+ T cells sorted from blood. Subset indicated: CD45RA-negative fraction. These receptors were collected from a woman in her thirties in good health.

This sequence joins TRBV28 and TRBJ1-2, with a tentative D call TRBD1 (5 bases). Germline CDR1 and CDR2: MDHEN and SYDVKM. Trimming left V 6 bases short and J 2 bases short, with 10 bases between. This CDR3 spans 13 amino acids. The CDR3 here is CASREGTNYGYTF. The DNA of the CDR3 is TGTGCCAGCAGAGAGGGGACCAACTATGGCTACACCTTC.

This clone was counted a single time. V usage is TRBV27 and J usage is TRBJ2-7; 14 bases fit TRBD2. The length of the CDR3 is 16 residues. CDR1 and CDR2 from the germline V gene are MNHEY and SMNVEV (reference sequence). V trimming: 6 bases; J trimming: 4 bases; junction bases outside the gene matches: 8. In nucleotides, the CDR3 is TGTGCCAGCAGAGGACTAGCGGGAGGTTTTTCTTACGAGCAGTACTTC. Translated, it gives CASRGLAGGFSYEQYF.

The V and J genes are TRBV11-2 and TRBJ1-1, with unresolved D. The germline V and J ends were trimmed by 4 bases and 1 base, with 13 bases remaining between them. There are 15 residues in the CDR3. Germline values: CDR1 SGHAT, CDR2 FQNNGV. CDR3 protein: CASSSTGVPNTEAFF. The CDR3 bases are TGTGCCAGCAGCTCCACCGGGGTTCCGAACACTGAAGCTTTCTTT.

With respect to this clone: This could be a read error, since a much larger clone is one nucleotide away. This chain connects TRBV7-9 to TRBJ2-7; 12 bases are a match to TRBD2. The ends lost 4 bases at V and 3 bases at J; junction bases unmatched: 1. The CDR3 spans 14 residues. Germline values: CDR1 SEHNR, CDR2 FQNEAQ (reference sequence). The CDR3 DNA sequence: TGTGCCAGCAGCTGGACTAGCGGGATCTACGAGCAGTACTTC. This codes for CASSWTSGIYEQYF.

The V and J genes are TRBV28 and TRBJ1-3; D is unclear. The ends were cut back, 10 bases at V and 0 bases at J, with 10 bases in the middle. Germline V gives CDR1 MDHEN, CDR2 SYDVKM. CDR3 length: 13 residues. For the CDR3, the DNA is TGTGCCACCCTCAAGATCTCTGGAAACACCATATATTTT. It codes for CATLKISGNTIYF.

V gene TRBV7-7 combines with J gene TRBJ2-3, with D unclear. CDR1 SSHAT and CDR2 FNYEAQ come from the germline V gene (reference sequence). V lost 0 bases, J lost 3 bases, and 4 bases lay in between. CDR3 length: 13 amino acids. The CDR3 DNA reads as TGTGCCAGCAGCTTAGCAGCAACAGATACGCAGTATTTT. Amino acid sequence: CASSLAATDTQYF.

This clone was detected once. The CDR3 protein is CASSPLRRGPWGGELFF. In DNA form, the CDR3 reads TGTGCCAGCAGTCCCCTGCGAAGAGGGCCGTGGGGCGGGGAGCTGTTTTTT. The chain joins TRBV27 to TRBJ2-2; possible D gene TRBD2, 5 bases. V was pared by 5 bases and J by 7 bases, with 23 bases between. This CDR3 is 17 amino acids long. Germline CDR1 MNHEY, CDR2 SMNVEV (reference sequence).

This sequence joins TRBV28 and TRBJ2-2, with TRBD1 as a possible D gene (6 bases). CDR3 length: 17 amino acids. Trimming removed 10 bases from V and 0 bases from J, with 21 bases in between. Germline V CDR1 and CDR2: MDHEN, SYDVKM. Written as DNA, the CDR3 is TGTGCCACCCACCCGGGACATGCCTACGCGAACACCGGGGAGCTGTTTTTT. It specifies CATHPGHAYANTGELFF. Complete variable domain (other parts from reference TRBV28 and TRBJ2-2): DVKVTQSSRYLVKRTGEKVFLECVQDMDHENMFWYRQDPGLGLRLIYFSYDVKMKEKGDIPEGYSVSREKKERFSLILESASTNQTSMYLCATHPGHAYANTGELFFGEGSRLTVL.

This clone was seen a handful of times. This sample also contains other DNA sequences that code for the same CDR3. J is TRBJ1-3 and V is TRBV14; TRBD1 matches 10 bases. Germline V gene lookup returns CDR1 SGHDN and CDR2 FVKESK. This CDR3 is 20 amino acids long. Unmatched junction bases numbered 16, after V lost 5 bases and J lost 0 bases. This chain's CDR3 is CASSVGAGTGAFFSGNTIYF. The DNA of the CDR3 is TGTGCCAGCAGCGTCGGAGCCGGGACAGGGGCTTTCTTCTCTGGAAACACCATATATTTT.

This rearrangement joins TRBV5-4 to TRBJ2-5, with 10 bases aligning to TRBD2. Germline V gene lookup returns CDR1 SGHNT and CDR2 YYREEE (reference sequence). The CDR3 sequence is 15 residues long. V gave up 4 bases and J gave up 3 bases; unmatched junction bases: 6. CDR3 DNA sequence: TGTGCCAGCAGCCCTAGCGGGAGAAGGGAAGAGACCCAGTACTTC. This encodes CASSPSGRREETQYF.

This chain links TRBV19 with TRBJ2-1; D might be TRBD1 (6 bases). The V gene lost 3 bases and the J gene lost 7 bases, with 19 bases spanning the gap. Germline CDR1 and CDR2: LNHDA and SQIVND (reference sequence). The CDR3 covers 16 residues. The CDR3 reads CASSMIRAGVNNEQFF. DNA of the CDR3: TGTGCCAGTAGTATGATTCGGGCAGGGGTTAATAATGAGCAGTTCTTC. The variable domain in full, completed from reference TRBV19 and TRBJ2-1, reads DGGITQSPKYLFRKEGQNVTLSCEQNLNHDAMYWYRQDPGQGLRLIYYSQIVNDFQKGDIAEGYSVSREKKESFPLTVTSAQKNPTAFYLCASSMIRAGVNNEQFFGPGTRLTVL.

J is TRBJ1-5 and V is TRBV15; TRBD1 is a possible D gene (5 bases). This CDR3 contains 16 residues. CDR1 and CDR2 (germline): LNHNV, YYDKDF (reference sequence). V gave up 9 bases and J gave up 2 bases, with 20 bases separating them. CDR3 nucleotides: TGTGCCACAAATCTCCCCGGGACGCTTGGCAATCAGCCCCAGCATTTT. It translates to CATNLPGTLGNQPQHF.

This clone appeared a single time. Other nucleotide sequences in the sample specify the same CDR3. The chain employs TRBV5-1 and TRBJ1-5; TRBD1 aligns across 8 bases. Germline V CDR1 and CDR2: SGHRS, YFSETQ. The ends lost 5 bases at V and 5 bases at J; junction bases unmatched: 6. This CDR3 contains 14 residues. CDR3 in amino acids: CASSRTGGDQPQHF. The CDR3 bases are TGCGCCAGCAGTCGTACAGGGGGGGATCAGCCCCAGCATTTT.

J is TRBJ2-3 and V is TRBV11-2, with 7 bases that match TRBD2. Germline lookup yields CDR1 SGHAT and CDR2 FQNNGV. The ends lost 3 bases at V and 4 bases at J; junction bases unmatched: 7. CDR3 size: 15 residues. The chain's CDR3 is CASSLKLAEADTQYF. The CDR3 DNA is TGTGCCAGCAGCTTGAAGCTAGCGGAGGCAGATACGCAGTATTTT.

The chain is built from TRBV6-4 and TRBJ2-1; 10 bases are a match to TRBD2. The CDR3 runs to 19 residues. V lost 6 bases, J lost 4 bases, and 18 bases stayed unmatched. Germline CDR1 and CDR2: MRHNA and SNTAGT. The CDR3 loop is CASRRSPSGSPGEYNEQFF. In DNA, the CDR3 is TGTGCCAGCAGGCGATCCCCTAGCGGGAGCCCCGGGGAATACAATGAGCAGTTCTTC.

The J gene is TRBJ2-1, the V gene TRBV6-4; possible D gene TRBD2, 6 bases. Trimming cost V 5 bases and J 5 bases, with 16 bases left between them. Per germline, CDR1 MRHNA and CDR2 SNTAGT. The CDR3 spans 15 residues. The CDR3 is CASSREFVINNEQFF. In DNA form, the CDR3 reads TGTGCCAGCAGTCGGGAGTTCGTTATTAACAATGAGCAGTTCTTC.

Comment on this clone: Other DNA sequences from this sample encode an identical CDR3 as well. V usage is TRBV10-1 and J usage is TRBJ1-1; D not resolved. Per the germline V gene, CDR1 is WNHNN and CDR2 is SYGVQD (reference sequence). CDR3 length equals 13 residues. V was shortened by 2 bases and J by 3 bases, with 7 bases between the two germline ends. The CDR3 sequence: CASSESGDTEAFF. In DNA, the CDR3 is TGCGCCAGCAGTGAGAGTGGGGACACTGAAGCTTTCTTT.

About this clone: At the DNA level, this CDR3 is encoded by other sequences in the same sample as well. The V call is TRBV5-1, the J call TRBJ2-3, with 7 bases matching TRBD1. Germline CDR1 and CDR2: SGHRS and YFSETQ. Trimming at V came to 2 bases and at J to 5 bases, leaving 5 bases not matched to a gene. The CDR3 has 14 amino acids. In DNA, the CDR3 is TGCGCCAGCAGCTTCGGGACAGTAGGAGATACGCAGTATTTT. Amino acids: CASSFGTVGDTQYF. The variable domain in full, with the rest retrieved from reference TRBV5-1 and TRBJ2-3, is KAGVTQTPRYLIKTRGQQVTLSCSPISGHRSVSWYQQTPGQGLQFLFEYFSETQRNKGNFPGRFSGRQFSNSRSEMNVSTLELGDSALYLCASSFGTVGDTQYFGPGTRLTVL.

The gene calls are TRBV19 and TRBJ1-5, with 8 bases aligning to TRBD1. Germline V gene lookup returns CDR1 LNHDA and CDR2 SQIVND (reference sequence). CDR3 length equals 19 residues. Germline trimming cut 2 bases from V and 0 bases from J; bases unmatched to any gene: 12. The CDR3 nucleotides read TGTGCCAGTAGTATAAAAGGACAGGGCACTACTTATAGCAATCAGCCCCAGCATTTT. Amino acids: CASSIKGQGTTYSNQPQHF.

With regard to this clone: This specimen includes other DNA sequences encoding the same CDR3. The CDR3 here is CASSPQGVAYEQYF. The CDR3 DNA follows: TGCGCCAGCTCTCCACAGGGGGTCGCCTACGAGCAGTACTTC. The genes are TRBV5-1 and TRBJ2-7, with 8 bases identical to TRBD1. The CDR3 runs to 14 residues. Per the germline V gene, CDR1 is SGHRS and CDR2 is YFSETQ. V lost 7 bases and J lost 2; bases outside the gene matches: 8.

The sample holds a few counts of this clone. V and J are TRBV10-1 and TRBJ2-5; D might be TRBD2 (5 bases). Germline CDR1 is WNHNN and CDR2 is SYGVQD (reference sequence). V was cut by 0 bases and J by 4 bases, with 9 bases left in between. The CDR3 runs to 14 residues. The CDR3 is CASSESSGRETQYF. Here the CDR3 DNA reads TGCGCCAGCAGTGAGTCTTCGGGGAGAGAGACCCAGTACTTC.

The chain uses TRBV5-1 and TRBJ1-1, with D perhaps TRBD1 (5 bases). The CDR3 is made up of 13 amino acids. Germline assignment: CDR1 SGHRS and CDR2 YFSETQ. The V gene lost 9 bases and the J gene lost 1 base, with 13 bases spanning the gap. The CDR3 loop is CATRRGPNTEAFF. The CDR3 DNA sequence: TGCGCCACCCGGCGGGGCCCGAACACTGAAGCTTTCTTT. Supplemented by reference TRBV5-1 and TRBJ1-1, the full variable domain reads KAGVTQTPRYLIKTRGQQVTLSCSPISGHRSVSWYQQTPGQGLQFLFEYFSETQRNKGNFPGRFSGRQFSNSRSEMNVSTLELGDSALYLCATRRGPNTEAFFGQGTRLTVV.

The J gene is TRBJ2-1, the V gene TRBV5-1; the match to TRBD2 covers 11 bases. The CDR3 has 18 amino acids. V shed 0 bases, J shed 4 bases, and the junction held 9 bases outside the gene matches. Germline V gene lookup returns CDR1 SGHRS and CDR2 YFSETQ. CDR3 in amino acids: CASSLDNPGLAVYNEQFF. CDR3 DNA: TGCGCCAGCAGCTTGGACAATCCGGGACTAGCGGTATACAATGAGCAGTTCTTC.